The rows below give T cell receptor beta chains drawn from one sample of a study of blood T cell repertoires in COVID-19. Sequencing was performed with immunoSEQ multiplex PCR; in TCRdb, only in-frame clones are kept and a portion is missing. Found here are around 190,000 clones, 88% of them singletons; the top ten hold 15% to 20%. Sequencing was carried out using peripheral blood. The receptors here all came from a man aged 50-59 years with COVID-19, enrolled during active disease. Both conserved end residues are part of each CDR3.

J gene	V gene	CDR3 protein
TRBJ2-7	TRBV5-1	CASSLVGLAGPNYEQYF
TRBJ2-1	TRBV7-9	CASSLTSGSAGEQFF
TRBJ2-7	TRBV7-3	CASSLDVGLSYEQYF
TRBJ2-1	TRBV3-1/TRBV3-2	CASSQLTGADNEQFF
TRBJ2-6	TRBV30	CAFLDRSSSGANVLTF
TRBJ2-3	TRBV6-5	CASSTGLAVTDTQYF
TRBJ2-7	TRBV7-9	CASSPPGQNYEQYF
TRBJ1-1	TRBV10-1	CASSAQGSTEAFF
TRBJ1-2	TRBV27	CASSDYRPDFSGYTF
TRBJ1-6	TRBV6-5	CASSTQGYNSPLHF
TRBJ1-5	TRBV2	CASSFWSSNSNQPQHF
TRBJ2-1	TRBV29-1	CSSTGTSGRASSGEQFF
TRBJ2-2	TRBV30	CAWNLGGDGELFF
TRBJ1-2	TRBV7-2	CASSPRQSYGYTF
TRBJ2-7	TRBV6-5	CASSYSGLAGNEQYF
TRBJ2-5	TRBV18	CASSPPGRAQETQYF
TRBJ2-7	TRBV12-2	CASRFRSGGGCEQYF
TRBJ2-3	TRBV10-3	CAIGTSGDLTDTQYF
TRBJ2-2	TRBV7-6	CASSLVIIGGLNTGELFF
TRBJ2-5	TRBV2	CASSEGTGVLETQYF
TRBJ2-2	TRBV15	CATSRDGDRVSNTGELFF
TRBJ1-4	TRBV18	CASSPPGGTNEKLFF
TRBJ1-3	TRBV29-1	CSVSDRVPGNTIYF
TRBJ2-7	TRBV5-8	CASSFAGENYEQYF
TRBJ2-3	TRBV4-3	CASSQDPGRGGLTDTQYF
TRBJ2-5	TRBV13	CASSLGWTSGQETQYF
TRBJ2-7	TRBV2	CASRDRGQGLEQYF
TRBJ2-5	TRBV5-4	CASKAEGQETQYF
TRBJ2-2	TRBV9	CASTVASNTGELFF
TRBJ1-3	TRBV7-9	CASSLGGRSAF
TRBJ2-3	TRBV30	CAWSEHAAPDTQYF
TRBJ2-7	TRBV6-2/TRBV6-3	CASSYSWRAGGFTSYEQYF
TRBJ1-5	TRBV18	CASSPRQGGNQPQHF
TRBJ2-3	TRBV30	CAWSSVSGTDTQYF
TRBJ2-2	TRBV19	CASSGSSNTGELFF
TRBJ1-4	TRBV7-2	CASSLAGGTNEKLFF